This T cell receptor beta chain is drawn from a study of CD8+ T cells in alopecia areata. CDR1 LNHDA and CDR2 SQIVND come from the germline V gene (reference sequence). Deletions cut 7 bases from V and 0 bases from J, with 10 bases between. The CDR3 spans 13 residues. This clone was picked up a small number of times. After isolation, RNA underwent reverse transcription to generate cDNA as the sequencing template. Profiling relied on immunoSEQ multiplex PCR, and the TCRdb table lists in-frame clones only, not all of them. The table shows about 270,000 clones, with about three fifths occurring only once. Treatment defined: oral pan-JAK inhibitor, 5-10 mg twice daily.

J is TRBJ2-7 and V is TRBV19, with D possibly matching TRBD2 (6 bases). Sequencing used CD4+ T cells sorted from blood, obtained at week 52, from a patient treated with tofacitinib. This sequence originates from a human donor with alopecia areata. CDR3 bases: TGTGCCAGTACCGCGGGGACCTCCTACGAGCAGTACTTC. Its translation is CASTAGTSYEQYF.